The sequence of this TCR beta chain was determined in a study of post-analysis software for immune sequencing data. About the research overall: Some patients lacked subtype; others had relapsing-remitting, secondary progressive or progressive-relapsing disease. Study-wide results and limits: Significantly lower normalized Chao1 diversity was found in patients with multiple sclerosis relative to controls. Batch-mates among the samples co-clustered strongly by F measure. Relative to controls, patients had about 5 TRBV segments at higher frequency, with TRBV5-6, TRBV5-1 and TRBV20-1 among these.

In this sample, this clonotype turned up a few times. The target antigen is unknown. Germline loops: CDR1 MNHNY, CDR2 SVGAGI (reference sequence). The CDR3 contains 14 residues. Trimming took 2 bases from V and 2 from J; bases not matched to a gene: 3. Unique molecular identifiers tagged the TCR beta cDNA libraries. The T cell input of about 1 to 10 million gave about 470,000 cDNA molecules. One entry per CDR3 protein, called by TCRdb with MiXCR from the PCR reads. The data hold a few hundred thousand distinct CDR3 sequences, with 34% observed a single time. V usage is TRBV6-6 and J usage is TRBJ2-7; TRBD2 matches 7 bases. This clonotype was obtained from a girl aged 2-17 years with multiple sclerosis. What was sequenced was blood. CDR3 amino acids: CASSYGGGPYEQYF. In nucleotides, the CDR3 is TGTGCCAGCAGTTACGGCGGGGGACCCTACGAGCAGTACTTC.